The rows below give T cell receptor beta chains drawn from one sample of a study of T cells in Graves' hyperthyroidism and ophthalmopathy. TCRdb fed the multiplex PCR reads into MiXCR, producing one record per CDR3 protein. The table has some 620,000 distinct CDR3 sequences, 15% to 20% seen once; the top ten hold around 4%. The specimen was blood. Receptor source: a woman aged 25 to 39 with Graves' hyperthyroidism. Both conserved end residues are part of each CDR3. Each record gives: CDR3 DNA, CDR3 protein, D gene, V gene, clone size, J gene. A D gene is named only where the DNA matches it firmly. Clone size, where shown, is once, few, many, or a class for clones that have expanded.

TGTGCCAGCAGCTTAGAGGGGACAGGGAACTACGAGCAGTACTTC,CASSLEGTGNYEQYF,TRBD1,TRBV11-2,NA,TRBJ2-7
TGTGCCAGCAGCAACGGCGCTACGCAGTATTTT,CASSNGATQYF,NA,TRBV6-1,NA,TRBJ2-3
TGTGCCAGCAGCTTCCTTGGGGTTAGTGAGCAGTTCTTC,CASSFLGVSEQFF,NA,TRBV12-3/TRBV12-4,many,TRBJ2-1
TGTGCCAGCAGCTTAGAAGGCCAGGGTAGAAGGGGCTACGAGCAGTACTTC,CASSLEGQGRRGYEQYF,NA,TRBV7-2,many,TRBJ2-7
TGTGCCAGCAGCTCCGGTGGCCCCGGCTACACCTTC,CASSSGGPGYTF,NA,TRBV27,many,TRBJ1-2
TGTGCCAGCAGCCCTGGGGGGGTGGGCACAGATACGCAGTATTTT,CASSPGGVGTDTQYF,TRBD2,TRBV7-3,few,TRBJ2-3
TGCAGCGTTGAAACAGGGGGCGATGGCTACACCTTC,CSVETGGDGYTF,TRBD1,TRBV29-1,few,TRBJ1-2
TGTGCCAGCATGAGAGGACACACGAACACTCAAGATTTCTTT,CASMRGHTNTQDFF,NA,TRBV6-1,NA,TRBJ1-1
TGTGCCAGCAGCCAAGTTACCAGAGGGAGCTCCTACGAGCAGTACTTC,CASSQVTRGSSYEQYF,NA,TRBV3-1,many,TRBJ2-7
TGTGCCACTGGACGGGGGGGCAATCAGCCCCAGCATTTT,CATGRGGNQPQHF,NA,TRBV6-1,NA,TRBJ1-5
TGTGCCAGCAGTTACTCTAGGGGGGAGGGCTACGAGCAGTACTTC,CASSYSRGEGYEQYF,NA,TRBV6-6,few,TRBJ2-7
TGTGCCACAGCGGGGCTCCAAGGCGCCGGGGAGCTGTTTTTT,CATAGLQGAGELFF,TRBD2,TRBV6-1,NA,TRBJ2-2
TGTGCCAGCAGCTTAGCGCCGAGGACTAGAGGGTATACGCAGTATTTT,CASSLAPRTRGYTQYF,TRBD2,TRBV7-2,many,TRBJ2-3
TGCGCCAGCAGCTTGGCTGCGGGAGGGCCGAGCTACGAGCAGTACTTC,CASSLAAGGPSYEQYF,TRBD2,TRBV5-1,NA,TRBJ2-7
TGTGCCAGCTCACCGATTTACCCAATCTCTGAAGCTTTCTTT,CASSPIYPISEAFF,NA,TRBV18,many,TRBJ1-1
TGTGCCAGCAGCCGAGCGAAAGGGGCGTTCTACGAGCAGTACTTC,CASSRAKGAFYEQYF,NA,TRBV7-6,few,TRBJ2-7